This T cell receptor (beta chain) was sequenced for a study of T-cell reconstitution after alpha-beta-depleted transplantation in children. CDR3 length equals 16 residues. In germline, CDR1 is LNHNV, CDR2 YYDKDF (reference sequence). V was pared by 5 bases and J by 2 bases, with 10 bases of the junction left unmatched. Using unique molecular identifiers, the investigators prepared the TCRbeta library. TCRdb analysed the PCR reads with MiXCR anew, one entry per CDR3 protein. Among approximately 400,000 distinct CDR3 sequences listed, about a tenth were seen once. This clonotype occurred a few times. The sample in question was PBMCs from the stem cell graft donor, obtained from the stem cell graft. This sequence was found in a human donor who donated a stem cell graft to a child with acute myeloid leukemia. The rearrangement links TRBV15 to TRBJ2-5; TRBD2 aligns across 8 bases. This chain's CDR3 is CATSGGVTSAQETQYF. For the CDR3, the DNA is TGTGCCACCAGCGGAGGGGTGACTAGCGCGCAAGAGACCCAGTACTTC.